The rows below give T cell receptor beta chains drawn from one sample of a study of cytomegalovirus exposure and HLA in healthy donors. The protocol was immunoSEQ multiplex PCR, while the TCRdb copy is restricted to in-frame clones and leaves out a portion. Among around 260,000 clones listed, approximately 80% were seen once. The sequenced sample was PBMCs. These receptors all come from a girl aged 2-10 years in good health and CMV-seronegative. The CDR3 runs from the conserved cysteine through the conserved F or W. A D gene is named only where the DNA matches it firmly. Clone size is stated in some rows and not others, as once, few, many or a class when expanded.

d_gene | j_gene | abundance | v_gene | CDR3aa | CDR3nt
NA | TRBJ1-3 | NA | TRBV4-1 | CASSQAIASGNTIYF | TGCGCCAGCAGCCAAGCTATAGCTTCTGGAAACACCATATATTTT
NA | TRBJ2-3 | NA | TRBV7-9 | CASSFTGDTQYF | TGTGCCAGCAGCTTTACAGGAGATACGCAGTATTTT
NA | TRBJ2-7 | NA | TRBV18 | CASSPPFSGGYEQYF | TGTGCCAGCTCACCGCCTTTTAGTGGGGGGTACGAGCAGTACTTC
TRBD2 | TRBJ2-1 | NA | TRBV27 | CASSLMLAGNNEQFF | TGTGCCAGCAGTTTAATGCTAGCGGGGAACAATGAGCAGTTCTTC
TRBD2 | TRBJ2-1 | NA | TRBV9 | CASSPGLAGNEQFF | TGTGCCAGCAGCCCCGGACTAGCGGGAAATGAGCAGTTCTTC
TRBD2 | TRBJ2-7 | once | TRBV6-1 | CASSEKLAGGRPYEQYF | TGTGCCAGCAGTGAAAAACTAGCGGGAGGGCGGCCCTACGAGCAGTACTTC
NA | TRBJ1-2 | NA | TRBV28 | CASSFHRNYGYTF | TGTGCCAGCAGTTTTCACAGGAACTATGGCTACACCTTC
TRBD2 | TRBJ2-3 | NA | TRBV5-4 | CASSLAPSGSLSDTQYF | TGTGCCAGCAGCTTGGCCCCTAGCGGGAGTTTGTCAGATACGCAGTATTTT
NA | TRBJ1-5 | NA | TRBV19 | CASSSIQGRGYQPRHF | TGTGCCAGTAGTAGCATACAGGGCCGGGGATATCAGCCCCGGCATTTT
NA | TRBJ2-7 | few | TRBV5-6 | CASSHDTYEQYF | TGTGCCAGCAGCCACGACACCTACGAGCAGTACTTC
TRBD1 | TRBJ2-7 | NA | TRBV28 | CASSLVGTGYEQYF | TGTGCCAGCAGTTTAGTTGGGACAGGCTACGAGCAGTACTTC
TRBD2 | TRBJ2-1 | NA | TRBV6-1 | CASSEDSGGLIPKYNEQFF | TGTGCCAGCAGTGAAGATAGCGGGGGACTCATTCCAAAATACAATGAGCAGTTCTTC
NA | TRBJ1-1 | few | TRBV27 | CASSLYPRAFF | TGTGCCAGCAGTTTGTACCCGAGAGCTTTCTTT
NA | TRBJ1-5 | once | TRBV30 | CAWSVRSNQPQHF | TGTGCCTGGAGTGTTCGTAGCAATCAGCCCCAGCATTTT
NA | TRBJ1-4 | NA | TRBV28 | CASSLLPSGINEKLFF | TGTGCCAGCAGTTTATTACCCTCAGGCATTAATGAAAAACTGTTTTTT
TRBD1 | TRBJ2-1 | NA | TRBV6-1 | CASSDPAGTGIRRYNEQFF | TGTGCCAGCAGTGACCCAGCCGGGACAGGTATAAGACGCTACAATGAGCAGTTCTTC
NA | TRBJ2-7 | NA | TRBV11-2 | CASSQEGTGRFRGYEQYF | TGTGCCAGCAGCCAAGAGGGCACGGGACGATTTAGGGGGTACGAGCAGTACTTC
NA | TRBJ2-1 | NA | TRBV6-1 | CASLSVYNEQFF | TGTGCCAGTCTATCGGTCTACAATGAGCAGTTCTTC
NA | TRBJ1-1 | NA | TRBV6-1 | CASSFASENTEAFF | TGTGCCAGCAGTTTTGCCTCAGAGAACACTGAAGCTTTCTTT
TRBD2 | TRBJ2-7 | NA | TRBV7-3 | CASSSGTGTSGYEQYF | TGTGCCAGCAGCTCTGGGACGGGGACTAGCGGCTACGAGCAGTACTTC
NA | TRBJ1-1 | NA | TRBV10-3 | CAISETANTEAFF | TGTGCCATCAGTGAGACAGCCAACACTGAAGCTTTCTTT
NA | TRBJ2-2 | NA | TRBV4-1 | CASSPLRTGELFF | TGCGCCAGCAGCCCTCTCCGTACCGGGGAGCTGTTTTTT
NA | TRBJ2-7 | NA | TRBV7-8 | CASSFRRGAYEQYF | TGTGCCAGCAGCTTTCGACGGGGAGCCTACGAGCAGTACTTC
NA | TRBJ2-5 | NA | TRBV29-1 | CSVERHQQETQYF | TGCAGCGTTGAGAGGCACCAACAAGAGACCCAGTACTTC
NA | TRBJ2-7 | NA | TRBV6-1 | CASSPGGSIYYEQYF | TGTGCCAGCAGCCCTGGAGGATCCATCTACTACGAGCAGTACTTC
TRBD1 | TRBJ1-1 | NA | TRBV20-1 | CSARGQGMAFF | TGCAGTGCGAGGGGACAGGGGATGGCTTTCTTT
TRBD1 | TRBJ1-5 | NA | TRBV6-1 | CASSEGDRWGQPQHF | TGTGCCAGCAGTGAAGGGGACAGGTGGGGACAGCCCCAGCATTTT
TRBD1 | TRBJ1-6 | NA | TRBV6-5 | CASKDREVYNSPLHF | TGTGCCAGCAAGGACAGGGAGGTCTATAATTCACCCCTCCACTTT
TRBD2 | TRBJ2-1 | NA | TRBV4-1 | CASSHPGTSGSWYEQFF | TGCGCCAGCAGCCACCCAGGGACTAGCGGGAGTTGGTATGAGCAGTTCTTC
TRBD1 | TRBJ2-7 | few | TRBV7-6 | CASSRQQGIYEQYF | TGTGCCAGCAGCCGGCAACAGGGGATCTACGAGCAGTACTTC
NA | TRBJ2-7 | NA | TRBV18 | CASSPGEFWVYPHEQYF | TGTGCCAGCTCACCAGGAGAATTCTGGGTGTACCCTCACGAGCAGTACTTC
TRBD2 | TRBJ2-3 | NA | TRBV7-3 | CASSLAVRGGTDTQYF | TGTGCCAGCAGCTTAGCGGTTCGGGGGGGCACAGATACGCAGTATTTT
TRBD2 | TRBJ2-6 | NA | TRBV5-1 | CASSPTWGGRSGSGANVLTF | TGCGCCAGCAGCCCCACCTGGGGGGGGAGGTCAGGCTCTGGGGCCAACGTCCTGACTTTC
NA | TRBJ2-5 | NA | TRBV28 | CASSLVLGVETQYF | TGTGCCAGCAGTTTAGTTTTGGGAGTAGAGACCCAGTACTTC
NA | TRBJ2-3 | few | TRBV7-3 | CASTKRGAIEAGDTQYF | TGTGCCAGCACCAAACGGGGGGCAATCGAAGCTGGGGATACGCAGTATTTT
TRBD1 | TRBJ1-6 | NA | TRBV30 | CAECRGRRNSPLHF | TGTGCCGAATGCAGGGGGCGGAGGAATTCACCCCTCCACTTT
TRBD2 | TRBJ2-5 | NA | TRBV5-1 | CASSSGLAGPGGETQYF | TGCGCCAGCAGCTCGGGACTAGCGGGTCCGGGAGGCGAGACCCAGTACTTC
NA | TRBJ2-3 | NA | TRBV16 | CASSRRGDTQYF | TGTGCCAGCAGCAGACGAGGGGATACGCAGTATTTT
NA | TRBJ2-3 | NA | TRBV29-1 | CSVASSTASTDTQYF | TGCAGCGTTGCCTCATCGACAGCTAGCACAGATACGCAGTATTTT
TRBD2 | TRBJ2-3 | few | TRBV4-2 | CASSQDSGGASSFFTDTQYF | TGTGCCAGCAGCCAAGATAGCGGGGGGGCCAGCTCTTTTTTCACAGATACGCAGTATTTT
TRBD1 | TRBJ2-7 | few | TRBV6-5 | CASRREGSGGRGQYF | TGTGCCAGCAGGCGAGAAGGGTCAGGGGGCCGGGGCCAGTACTTC
NA | TRBJ1-6 | NA | TRBV5-1 | CASSLSAGRNSPLHF | TGCGCCAGCAGCTTGTCTGCCGGGAGAAATTCACCCCTCCACTTT
NA | TRBJ1-2 | NA | TRBV7-9 | CSSSFDTLYGYTF | TGTTCCAGCAGCTTCGACACTCTCTATGGCTACACCTTC
NA | TRBJ1-1 | NA | TRBV20-1 | CSAGAGRAFF | TGCAGTGCTGGGGCAGGGAGGGCTTTCTTT
NA | TRBJ1-6 | NA | TRBV2 | CASRISQGPNSPLHF | TGTGCCAGCAGAATTTCTCAGGGCCCCAATTCACCCCTCCACTTT
TRBD1 | TRBJ2-3 | once | TRBV27 | CASRDAGGPETDTQYF | TGTGCCAGCAGAGATGCAGGGGGCCCGGAGACAGATACGCAGTATTTT
TRBD1 | TRBJ2-5 | once | TRBV2 | CASSAIQGYQETQYF | TGTGCCAGCAGCGCCATACAGGGGTACCAAGAGACCCAGTACTTC
NA | TRBJ1-2 | NA | TRBV7-8 | CASSFALPGYGYTF | TGTGCCAGCAGCTTCGCCCTCCCCGGGTATGGCTACACCTTC
NA | TRBJ1-2 | NA | TRBV13 | CASSINSYTDYGYTF | TGTGCCAGCAGCATAAATTCGTATACTGACTATGGCTACACCTTC
NA | TRBJ1-1 | few | TRBV7-3 | CASRRGSGGTEAFF | TGTGCCAGCAGACGAGGGTCCGGGGGCACTGAAGCTTTCTTT
NA | TRBJ1-2 | NA | TRBV2 | CASGGRPNYGYTF | TGTGCCAGCGGGGGCAGACCCAACTATGGCTACACCTTC
NA | TRBJ1-2 | NA | TRBV28 | CASSFTPGGLGGYTF | TGTGCCAGCAGTTTTACGCCCGGCGGGCTCGGGGGCTACACCTTC